This T cell receptor beta chain comes out of a study of OX40 agonist ivuxolimab in advanced cancers. About the research overall: The dose of intravenous ivuxolimab that patients received every 2 weeks ranged from 0.01 to 10 mg/kg. Regarding the study as a whole: CD8+ T cells averaged more expanded clones than CD4+. CD4+ and CD8+ T cells in blood underwent clonal expansion by week 6 at 0.1 to 3.0 mg/kg.

At baseline, cycle 4 day 1, and cycle 7 day 1, blood was sampled. The CDR3 runs to 15 residues. Germline loops: CDR1 MGHRA, CDR2 YSYEKL. Between the trimmed V and J ends, which lost 1 base and 3 bases, there was a span of 12 bases. Assay: immunoSEQ multiplex PCR; the TCRdb copy retains only in-frame clones and omits some. The sample contains approximately 77,000 clones, approximately 90% of which appear only once. In the case of this clone: Its cognate antigen is unknown.

This specimen was CD4+ or CD8+ T cells sorted from blood, taken in a trial of the OX40 agonist ivuxolimab. The receptor comes from an adult with an advanced solid tumor such as melanoma, head and neck, liver or kidney cancer. The chain is built from TRBV4-1 and TRBJ1-1, with TRBD1 as a possible D gene (5 bases). CDR3 amino acids: CASSQVPGGDTEAFF. CDR3 nucleotides: TGCGCCAGCAGCCAAGTCCCTGGGGGGGACACTGAAGCTTTCTTT.